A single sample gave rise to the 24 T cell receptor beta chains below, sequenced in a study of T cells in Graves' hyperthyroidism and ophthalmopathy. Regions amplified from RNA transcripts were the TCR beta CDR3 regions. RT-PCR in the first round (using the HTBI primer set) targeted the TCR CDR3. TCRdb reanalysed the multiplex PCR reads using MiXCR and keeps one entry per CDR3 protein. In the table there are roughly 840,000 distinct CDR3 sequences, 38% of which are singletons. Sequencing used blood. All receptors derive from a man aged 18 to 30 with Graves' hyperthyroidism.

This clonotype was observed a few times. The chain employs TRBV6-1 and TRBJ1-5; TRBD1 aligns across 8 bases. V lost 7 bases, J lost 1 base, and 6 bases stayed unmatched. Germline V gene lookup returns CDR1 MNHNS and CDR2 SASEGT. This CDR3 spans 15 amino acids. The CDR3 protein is CASNFGTGSNQPQHF. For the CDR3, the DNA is TGTGCCAGCAACTTCGGGACAGGAAGCAATCAGCCCCAGCATTTT.

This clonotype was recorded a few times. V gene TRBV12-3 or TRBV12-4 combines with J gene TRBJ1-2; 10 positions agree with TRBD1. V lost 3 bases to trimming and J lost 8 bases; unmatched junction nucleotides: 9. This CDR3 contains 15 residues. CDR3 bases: TGTGCCAGCAGTTTGGCCGGACAGGGGGGTTTAGGCTACACCTTC. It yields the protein CASSLAGQGGLGYTF.

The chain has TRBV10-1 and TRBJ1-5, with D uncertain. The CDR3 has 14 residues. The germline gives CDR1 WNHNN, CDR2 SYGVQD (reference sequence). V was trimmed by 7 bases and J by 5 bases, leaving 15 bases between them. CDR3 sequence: CASTPRRDYQPQHF. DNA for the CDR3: TGCGCCAGCACCCCAAGACGGGATTATCAGCCCCAGCATTTT.

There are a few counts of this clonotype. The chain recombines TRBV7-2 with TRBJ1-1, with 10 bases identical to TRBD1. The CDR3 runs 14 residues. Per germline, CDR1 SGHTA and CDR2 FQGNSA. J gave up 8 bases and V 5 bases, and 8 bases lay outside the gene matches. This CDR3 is CASSLPGQGPEAFF. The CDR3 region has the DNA TGTGCCAGCAGCCTGCCGGGACAGGGGCCCGAAGCTTTCTTT.

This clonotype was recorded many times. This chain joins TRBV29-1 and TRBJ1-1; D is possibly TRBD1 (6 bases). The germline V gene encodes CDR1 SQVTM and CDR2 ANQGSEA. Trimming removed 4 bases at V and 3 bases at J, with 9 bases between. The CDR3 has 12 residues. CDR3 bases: TGCAGCGTTGCTTCAGGGGACACTGAAGCTTTCTTT. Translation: CSVASGDTEAFF.

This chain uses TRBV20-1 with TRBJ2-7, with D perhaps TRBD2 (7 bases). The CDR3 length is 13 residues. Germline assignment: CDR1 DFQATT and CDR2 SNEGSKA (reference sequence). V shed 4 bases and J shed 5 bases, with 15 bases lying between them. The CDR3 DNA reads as TGCAGTGCTATAGTTGGGGGGGCCGACGAGCAGTACTTC. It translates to CSAIVGGADEQYF.

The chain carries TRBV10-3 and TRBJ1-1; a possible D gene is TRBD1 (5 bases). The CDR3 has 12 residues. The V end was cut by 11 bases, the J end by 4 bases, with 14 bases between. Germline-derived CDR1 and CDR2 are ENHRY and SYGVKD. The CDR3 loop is CAWSRGGTEAFF. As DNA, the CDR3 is TGTGCCTGGAGTCGCGGGGGCACTGAAGCTTTCTTT.

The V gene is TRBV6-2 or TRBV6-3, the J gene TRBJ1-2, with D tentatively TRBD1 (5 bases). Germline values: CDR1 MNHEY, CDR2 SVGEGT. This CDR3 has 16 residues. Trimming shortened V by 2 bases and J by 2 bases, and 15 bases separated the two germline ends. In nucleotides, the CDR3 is TGTGCCAGCAGTTACGTAACCGGGACCCAAAACTATGGCTACACCTTC. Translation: CASSYVTGTQNYGYTF.

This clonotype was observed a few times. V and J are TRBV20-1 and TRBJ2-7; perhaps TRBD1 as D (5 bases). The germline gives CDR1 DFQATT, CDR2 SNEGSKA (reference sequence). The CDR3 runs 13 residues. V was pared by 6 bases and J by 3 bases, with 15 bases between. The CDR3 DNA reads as TGCAGTGCAGGGGCAGGGAAAGGCTACGAGCAGTACTTC. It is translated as CSAGAGKGYEQYF.

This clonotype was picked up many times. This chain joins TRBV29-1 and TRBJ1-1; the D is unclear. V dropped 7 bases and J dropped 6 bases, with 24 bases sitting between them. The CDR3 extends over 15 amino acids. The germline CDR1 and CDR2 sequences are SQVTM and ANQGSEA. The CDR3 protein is CSASRDDSLGAEAFF. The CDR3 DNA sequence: TGCAGCGCCTCGAGGGATGATTCTTTGGGCGCTGAAGCTTTCTTT. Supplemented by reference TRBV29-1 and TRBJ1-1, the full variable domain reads SAVISQKPSRDICQRGTSLTIQCQVDSQVTMMFWYRQQPGQSLTLIATANQGSEATYESGFVIDKFPISRPNLTFSTLTVSNMSPEDSSIYLCSASRDDSLGAEAFFGQGTRLTVV.

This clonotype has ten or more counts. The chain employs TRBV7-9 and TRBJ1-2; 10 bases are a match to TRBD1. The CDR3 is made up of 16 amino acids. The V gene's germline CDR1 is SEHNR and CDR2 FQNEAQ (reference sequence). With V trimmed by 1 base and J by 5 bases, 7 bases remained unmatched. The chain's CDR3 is CASSLVGTGATYGYTF. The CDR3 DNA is TGTGCCAGCAGCTTAGTTGGGACAGGGGCCACGTATGGCTACACCTTC.

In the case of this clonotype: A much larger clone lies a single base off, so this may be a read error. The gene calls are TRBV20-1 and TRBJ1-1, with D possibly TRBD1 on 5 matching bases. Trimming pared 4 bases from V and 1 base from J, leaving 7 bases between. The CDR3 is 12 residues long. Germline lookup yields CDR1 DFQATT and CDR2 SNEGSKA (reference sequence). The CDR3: CSATRENTEAFF. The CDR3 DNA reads TGCAGTGCTACCAGGGAGAACACTGAAGCTTTCTTT.

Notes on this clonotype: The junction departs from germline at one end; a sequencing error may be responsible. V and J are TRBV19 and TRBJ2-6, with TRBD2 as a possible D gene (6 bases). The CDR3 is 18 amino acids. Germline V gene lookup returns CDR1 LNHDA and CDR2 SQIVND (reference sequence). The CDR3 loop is CASSRQGLKLSGVNVLTF. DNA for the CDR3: TGTGCCAGTAGTCGGCAGGGACTTAAGTTATCTGGGGTCAACGTCCTGACTTTC.

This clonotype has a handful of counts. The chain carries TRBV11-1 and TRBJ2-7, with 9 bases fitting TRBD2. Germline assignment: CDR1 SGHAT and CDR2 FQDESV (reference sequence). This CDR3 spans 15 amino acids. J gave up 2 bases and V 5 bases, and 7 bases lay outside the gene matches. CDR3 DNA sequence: TGTGCCAGCAGCATCCTAGCGGGGAGACCCTACGAGCAGTACTTC. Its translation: CASSILAGRPYEQYF.

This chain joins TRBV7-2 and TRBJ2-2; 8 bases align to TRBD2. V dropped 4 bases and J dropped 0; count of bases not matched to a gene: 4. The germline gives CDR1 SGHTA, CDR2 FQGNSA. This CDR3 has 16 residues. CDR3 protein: CASSSTGLANTGELFF. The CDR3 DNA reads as TGTGCCAGCAGCTCCACGGGACTAGCGAACACCGGGGAGCTGTTTTTT.

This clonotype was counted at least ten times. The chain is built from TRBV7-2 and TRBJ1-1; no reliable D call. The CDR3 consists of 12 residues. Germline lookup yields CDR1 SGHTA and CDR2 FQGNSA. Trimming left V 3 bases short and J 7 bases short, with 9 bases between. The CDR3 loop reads CASSFWADEAFF. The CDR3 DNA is TGTGCCAGCAGCTTTTGGGCAGATGAAGCTTTCTTT.

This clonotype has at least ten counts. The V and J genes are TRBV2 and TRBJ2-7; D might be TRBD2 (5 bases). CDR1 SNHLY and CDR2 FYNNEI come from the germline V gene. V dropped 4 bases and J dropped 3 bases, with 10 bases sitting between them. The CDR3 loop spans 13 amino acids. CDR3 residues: CASSGGLGYEQYF. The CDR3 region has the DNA TGTGCCAGCAGTGGAGGACTGGGCTACGAGCAGTACTTC.

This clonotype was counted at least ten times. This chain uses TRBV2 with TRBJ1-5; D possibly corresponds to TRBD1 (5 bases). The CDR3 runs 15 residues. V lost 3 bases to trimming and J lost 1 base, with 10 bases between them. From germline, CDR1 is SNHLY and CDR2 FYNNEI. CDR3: CASSDGGGSNQPQHF. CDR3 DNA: TGTGCCAGCAGTGATGGCGGGGGGAGCAATCAGCCCCAGCATTTT.

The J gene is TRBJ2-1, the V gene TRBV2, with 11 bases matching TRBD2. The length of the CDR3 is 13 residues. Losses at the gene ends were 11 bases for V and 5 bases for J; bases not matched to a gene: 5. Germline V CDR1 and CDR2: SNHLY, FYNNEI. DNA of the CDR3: TGTGCCGGGGGGACTAGCGGAAACAATGAGCAGTTCTTC. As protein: CAGGTSGNNEQFF.

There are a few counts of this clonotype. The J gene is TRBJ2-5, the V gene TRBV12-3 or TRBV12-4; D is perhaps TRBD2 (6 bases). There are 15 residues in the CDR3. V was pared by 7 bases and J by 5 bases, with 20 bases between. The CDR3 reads CASTRSGDWGETQYF. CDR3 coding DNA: TGTGCCAGCACCCGATCGGGGGACTGGGGGGAGACCCAGTACTTC.

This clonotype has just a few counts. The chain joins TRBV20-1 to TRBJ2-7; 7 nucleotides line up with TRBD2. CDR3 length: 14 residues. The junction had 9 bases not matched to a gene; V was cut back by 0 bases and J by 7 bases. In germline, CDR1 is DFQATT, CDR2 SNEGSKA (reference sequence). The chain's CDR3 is CSAREGGGIGEQYF. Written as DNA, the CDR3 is TGCAGTGCTAGAGAGGGGGGGGGAATCGGGGAGCAGTACTTC.

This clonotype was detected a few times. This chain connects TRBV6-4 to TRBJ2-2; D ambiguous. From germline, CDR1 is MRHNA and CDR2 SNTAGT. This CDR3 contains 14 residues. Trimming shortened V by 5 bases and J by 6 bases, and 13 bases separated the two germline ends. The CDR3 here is CASSYPPGSGELFF. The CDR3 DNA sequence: TGTGCCAGCAGTTACCCGCCTGGGTCCGGGGAGCTGTTTTTT.

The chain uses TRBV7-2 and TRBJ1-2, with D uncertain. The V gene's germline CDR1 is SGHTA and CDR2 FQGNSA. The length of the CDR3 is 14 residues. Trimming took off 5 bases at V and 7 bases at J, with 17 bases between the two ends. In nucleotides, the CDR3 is TGTGCCAGCAGCCAAATTACATCCTCGGGTGGCTACACCTTC. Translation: CASSQITSSGGYTF.

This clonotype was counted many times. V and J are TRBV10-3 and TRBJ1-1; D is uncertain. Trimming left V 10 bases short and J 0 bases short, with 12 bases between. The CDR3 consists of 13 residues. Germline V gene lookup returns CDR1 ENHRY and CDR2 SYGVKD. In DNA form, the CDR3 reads TGTGCCACCAATCGAGGGATGAACACTGAAGCTTTCTTT. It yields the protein CATNRGMNTEAFF.